Listed below are T cell receptor beta chains from one sample, sequenced in a study of blood T cell repertoires in COVID-19. The table came from immunoSEQ multiplex PCR; TCRdb's copy has only in-frame clones and leaves some out. The repertoire holds 85,000 to 100,000 clones, roughly 75% seen once, with 8% to 9% in the top ten. The sequenced sample was peripheral blood. The receptor source for this set is a man between 45 and 60 years old who had recovered from COVID-19. Both conserved end residues are part of each CDR3. D genes are given only for firm matches. Clone sizes are given selectively: once, few, many, or a class where the clone is expanded.

TRBV6-5	.	TRBJ2-5	.	CASSYLDTQETQYF	TGTGCCAGCAGTTACCTCGACACCCAAGAGACCCAGTACTTC
TRBV19	few	TRBJ1-6	.	CASRLYPSSYNSPLHF	TGTGCCAGTAGGCTCTACCCAAGCTCCTATAATTCACCCCTCCACTTT
TRBV2	once	TRBJ2-7	.	CASSEVQSEFYEQYF	TGTGCCAGCAGTGAAGTACAGTCGGAATTCTACGAGCAGTACTTC
TRBV2	.	TRBJ2-7	TRBD1	CASRDRGIRSYEQYF	TGTGCCAGCAGAGACAGGGGAATCAGGTCCTACGAGCAGTACTTC
TRBV27	.	TRBJ2-3	.	CASSLQGLGTQYF	TGTGCCAGCAGTTTACAGGGCTTAGGTACGCAGTATTTT
TRBV25-1	.	TRBJ2-2	TRBD1	CASSAATGRPGELFF	TGTGCCAGCAGTGCGGCGACAGGGAGACCCGGGGAGCTGTTTTTT
TRBV19	.	TRBJ2-6	TRBD1	CASSMRTGKAGANVLTF	TGTGCCAGTAGTATGAGGACAGGGAAGGCAGGGGCCAACGTCCTGACTTTC
TRBV5-5	.	TRBJ2-7	.	CASSPLGGVSSYEQYF	TGTGCCAGCAGCCCCCTAGGAGGGGTCAGCTCCTACGAGCAGTACTTC
TRBV5-5	.	TRBJ1-2	.	CASSLAEGTTYGYTF	TGTGCCAGCAGCTTGGCCGAGGGGACAACATATGGCTACACCTTC
TRBV15	.	TRBJ1-4	.	CATMRATNEKLFF	TGTGCCACCATGCGGGCAACTAATGAAAAACTGTTTTTT
TRBV28	.	TRBJ1-6	.	CASSQSQGSYNSPLHF	TGTGCCAGCAGTCAATCTCAGGGTTCCTATAATTCACCCCTCCACTTT
TRBV2	.	TRBJ1-2	TRBD1	CASGQGQGREGGYTF	TGTGCCAGTGGACAGGGTCAAGGGCGAGAAGGCGGCTACACCTTC
TRBV10-3	.	TRBJ2-7	TRBD2	CAISESRTSGGSSYEQYF	TGTGCCATCAGTGAGAGTCGGACTAGCGGGGGATCTTCCTACGAGCAGTACTTC
TRBV5-1	few	TRBJ2-2	.	CASRRRGNTGELFF	TGCGCCAGCAGGAGGAGGGGGAACACCGGGGAGCTGTTTTTT
TRBV5-1	.	TRBJ2-7	TRBD1	CASSLDGTGSYEQYF	TGCGCCAGCAGCTTGGACGGGACAGGCTCCTACGAGCAGTACTTC
TRBV7-5	.	TRBJ1-1	.	CARSARGGTEAFF	TGTGCCAGAAGCGCCAGGGGTGGCACTGAAGCTTTCTTT
TRBV28	.	TRBJ2-4	.	CASSRQGGVAKNIQYF	TGTGCCAGCAGCCGCCAGGGAGGAGTAGCCAAAAACATTCAGTACTTC
TRBV7-9	.	TRBJ2-7	TRBD2	CASSEKAGTSASEQYF	TGTGCCAGCAGCGAGAAAGCCGGGACTAGCGCGAGCGAGCAGTACTTC
TRBV2	.	TRBJ2-3	.	CASGGGRPPDTQYF	TGTGCCAGCGGGGGGGGCCGTCCTCCAGATACGCAGTATTTT
TRBV5-5	.	TRBJ1-4	.	CASSLVPGEPAKLFF	TGTGCCAGCAGCTTGGTTCCCGGAGAGCCCGCGAAACTGTTTTTT
TRBV6-2/TRBV6-3	.	TRBJ1-3	.	CASSYFEPSGNTIYF	TGTGCCAGCAGTTACTTCGAGCCCTCTGGAAACACCATATATTTT
TRBV28	many	TRBJ1-5	.	CASSAPQGREPQHF	TGTGCCAGCAGTGCCCCTCAGGGGCGGGAGCCCCAGCATTTT
TRBV12-1	.	TRBJ1-6	.	CASSSVRRKGSPLHF	TGTGCCAGCAGCTCGGTGAGGAGGAAGGGTTCACCCCTCCACTTT
TRBV27	.	TRBJ1-1	.	CASSSPGLSATEAFF	TGTGCCAGCAGTTCGCCGGGACTTAGCGCCACTGAAGCTTTCTTT
TRBV13	.	TRBJ1-6	.	CASSLMGGGPLHF	TGTGCCAGCAGCTTAATGGGAGGGGGTCCCCTCCACTTT
TRBV5-1	.	TRBJ1-5	.	CASSLAGGSNQPQHF	TGCGCCAGCAGCTTAGCAGGTGGTAGCAATCAGCCCCAGCATTTT
TRBV12-3/TRBV12-4	.	TRBJ1-1	.	CASSWSQNTEAFF	TGTGCCAGCAGCTGGTCACAGAACACTGAAGCTTTCTTT
TRBV3-1/TRBV3-2	few	TRBJ2-7	.	CASSQSSYEQYF	TGTGCCAGCAGCCAATCGTCCTACGAGCAGTACTTC
TRBV11-2	few	TRBJ1-3	.	CASSLAGSGNTIYF	TGTGCCAGCAGCTTAGCAGGGTCTGGAAACACCATATATTTT
TRBV10-3	.	TRBJ2-5	.	CAISDREARETQYF	TGTGCCATCAGTGACAGGGAAGCGCGAGAGACCCAGTACTTC
TRBV5-1	.	TRBJ2-1	TRBD2	CASRRTSDTYNEQFF	TGCGCCAGCAGACGGACTAGCGACACCTACAATGAGCAGTTCTTC
TRBV10-3	.	TRBJ2-5	TRBD1	CAISESGGEGETQYF	TGTGCCATCAGTGAATCAGGGGGCGAGGGAGAGACCCAGTACTTC
TRBV5-1	few	TRBJ2-2	.	CASSSTGNGELFF	TGCGCCAGCAGCTCTACAGGGAACGGGGAGCTGTTTTTT
TRBV2	.	TRBJ2-1	TRBD2	CASSEVAGASEQFF	TGTGCCAGCAGTGAAGTAGCGGGGGCTAGTGAGCAGTTCTTC
TRBV6-2/TRBV6-3	.	TRBJ1-6	.	CASSYVAFNSPLHF	TGTGCCAGCAGTTACGTGGCCTTTAATTCACCCCTCCACTTT
TRBV6-5	.	TRBJ1-1	.	CASSSQGTTEAFF	TGTGCCAGCAGCTCCCAGGGCACCACTGAAGCTTTCTTT
TRBV28	.	TRBJ2-7	.	CASSDQGRPPYEQYF	TGTGCCAGCAGCGATCAGGGGCGGCCGCCCTACGAGCAGTACTTC
TRBV6-5	few	TRBJ2-7	TRBD1	CASAPGQAPYEQYF	TGTGCCAGCGCTCCGGGACAGGCCCCCTACGAGCAGTACTTC
TRBV7-2	.	TRBJ2-5	.	CASTSEGRGTQYF	TGTGCCAGCACCTCGGAGGGCCGGGGGACCCAGTACTTC
TRBV11-2	.	TRBJ2-1	.	CASSPRRTTDNEQFF	TGTGCCAGCAGCCCAAGGCGGACTACCGACAATGAGCAGTTCTTC
TRBV5-4	.	TRBJ1-2	TRBD1	CASSLKGTGGSSGGYTF	TGTGCCAGCAGCTTGAAAGGGACAGGGGGTTCCTCGGGTGGCTACACCTTC
TRBV30	.	TRBJ2-7	TRBD1	CAWVQGTYEQYF	TGTGCCTGGGTACAGGGGACCTACGAGCAGTACTTC
TRBV19	.	TRBJ2-1	TRBD2	CASSIEWTSGLYNEQFF	TGTGCCAGTAGTATAGAATGGACTAGCGGGTTATACAATGAGCAGTTCTTC
TRBV5-1	.	TRBJ2-6	.	CASSLDSRATGANVLTF	TGCGCCAGCAGCTTGGATAGCAGGGCTACTGGGGCCAACGTCCTGACTTTC
TRBV3-1/TRBV3-2	.	TRBJ2-5	TRBD2	CASSQGAPGGETQYF	TGTGCCAGCAGCCAAGGCGCCCCGGGGGGGGAGACCCAGTACTTC
TRBV29-1	few	TRBJ1-1	TRBD1	CSVVGDRGAWGAFF	TGCAGCGTTGTGGGGGACAGGGGAGCATGGGGAGCTTTCTTT
TRBV18	.	TRBJ1-4	.	CASSPPSPRATNEKLFF	TGTGCCAGCTCACCACCTAGTCCCAGGGCAACTAATGAAAAACTGTTTTTT
TRBV5-1	.	TRBJ1-2	TRBD1	CASSLSGGSGYGYTF	TGCGCCAGCAGCCTTTCAGGGGGCTCGGGTTATGGCTACACCTTC
TRBV7-9	.	TRBJ1-4	TRBD1	CASSLGQGNNEKLFF	TGTGCCAGCAGCTTAGGACAGGGAAATAATGAAAAACTGTTTTTT
TRBV20-1	.	TRBJ2-1	TRBD2	CSALIAGEQFF	TGCAGTGCCCTTATAGCGGGTGAGCAGTTCTTC
TRBV7-9	.	TRBJ1-2	TRBD1	CASSLAAVGRGNYGYTF	TGTGCCAGCAGCTTAGCGGCGGTTGGCAGGGGGAACTATGGCTACACCTTC